This TCR beta chain derives from a study of cytomegalovirus exposure and HLA in healthy donors. TCRdb keeps only in-frame clones here, not all; method: immunoSEQ multiplex PCR. The top ten hold under 1.3% of the sample, which has some 71,000 clones, 85% to 95% seen once. The TCR sequence derives from a woman between 18 and 30 years old in good health and CMV-seronegative. Sequencing was carried out using PBMCs.

DNA of the CDR3: TGTGCCAGCACTGGGACTAAAAACATTCAGTACTTC. It encodes CASTGTKNIQYF. The chain links TRBV27 to TRBJ2-4, with a tentative D call TRBD2 (6 bases). V was clipped by 7 bases and J by 4 bases, with 8 bases between them. Looked up from germline, CDR1 is MNHEY and CDR2 is SMNVEV (reference sequence). The CDR3 has 12 amino acids.